These 4 T cell receptor beta chains came from one sample sequenced in a study of Graves' ophthalmopathy and Graves' hyperthyroidism. Beta-chain TCR CDR3 regions were amplified from RNA transcripts. HTBI primers primed a first-round RT-PCR, and a second-round multiplex PCR followed. MiXCR, applied by TCRdb to the multiplex PCR reads, yields one record per CDR3 protein. The sample lists around 1,200,000 distinct CDR3 sequences, 35% to 40% occurring once. What was sequenced was peripheral blood or thyroid tissue (not recorded which). These receptors all come from an adult man with Graves' hyperthyroidism.

This clonotype was recorded at least ten times. The J gene is TRBJ1-4, the V gene TRBV12-3 or TRBV12-4; no clear D gene. V was cut by 1 base and J by 8 bases, with 14 bases left in between. The length of the CDR3 is 15 residues. CDR3 bases: TGTGCCAGCAGTTTAGGACGCGGAAATCGGGAAAAACTGTTTTTT. Protein sequence: CASSLGRGNREKLFF.

For the CDR3, the DNA is TGCGCCAGCAGCAGGGGCACGTCGGGGGAGACCCAGTACTTC. It yields the protein CASSRGTSGETQYF. The chain carries TRBV5-1 and TRBJ2-5; either TRBD1 or TRBD2 may supply D (5 bases each). There are 14 residues in the CDR3. Germline V gives CDR1 SGHRS, CDR2 YFSETQ. Between the trimmed V and J ends, which lost 4 bases and 5 bases, there was a span of 15 bases.

On this clonotype: A junction end diverges from the germline sequence, so it may reflect a read error. The gene calls are TRBV7-4 and TRBJ1-4; TRBD1 might be the D (5 bases). From germline, CDR1 is SGHVT and CDR2 SQSDAQ. CDR3 length: 13 residues. The CDR3 DNA is TGTGTCAGCAGCTGGGACGCATATGAAAAACTGTTTTTT. Its protein product is CVSSWDAYEKLFF.

This clonotype was picked up a small number of times. The V call is TRBV29-1, the J call TRBJ1-1; weak D call: TRBD1 (5 bases). Trimming shortened V by 8 bases and J by 4 bases, and 17 bases separated the two germline ends. CDR1 is SQVTM, CDR2 ANQGSEA, per germline. This CDR3 contains 13 residues. Here the CDR3 reads CSIRPGFATEAFF. Here the CDR3 DNA reads TGCAGCATACGACCAGGGTTTGCCACTGAAGCTTTCTTT.